This TCR beta chain was captured by sequencing in a study of shared clonotypes between healthy human individuals. As for the study in general: There were three CD4 naive, three CD4 memory, two CD8 naive and one CD8 memory plates per donor. Whole-study results and caveats: Lower generation probabilities were found for non-shared clonotypes than for those shared by all four donors.

Assay used: immunoSEQ multiplex PCR; TCRdb lists only in-frame clones, some missing. The table shows millions of clones, with about 92% occurring only once. Points on this clone: Antigen unknown.

CDR1 and CDR2 from the germline V gene are LNHDA and SQIVND (reference sequence). V gave up 4 bases and J gave up 5 bases, with 12 bases separating them. The CDR3 covers 14 residues. The receptor comes from a man aged 18 to 29 in good health. Some clones in this sample may be carry-over from other donors' samples. This rearrangement joins TRBV19 to TRBJ1-5, with D possibly being TRBD1 (6 bases). The sequencing sample was made of naive CD4+ T cells from PBMCs. The subset: CD45RA+ positively selected. CDR3 sequence (DNA): TGTGCCAGTAGTAGCCGGGGGCAAGATCAGCCCCAGCATTTT. Its protein product is CASSSRGQDQPQHF.